This T cell receptor beta chain was captured by sequencing in a study of CD8 T cells in Susac syndrome. Random-hexamer reverse transcription was applied to about 0.45 to 1 ug RNA. Amplification of TCR beta CDR3 by immunoSEQ multiplex PCR spanned 54 Vbeta and 13 Jbeta. TCRdb fed the immunoSEQ multiplex PCR reads into MiXCR, producing one record per CDR3 protein. This table has fewer than 200,000 distinct CDR3 sequences, 85% to 95% appearing once. Trimming took 7 bases from V and 13 from J, leaving 17 bases between them. Germline CDR1 and CDR2: MGHDK and SYGVNS. CDR3 length: 13 residues. The healthy controls were matched to patients by age and sex. In contrast to the negatively isolated CD8+ and CD4+ T cells, TEMRA cells were FACS-enriched.

The chain carries TRBV25-1 and TRBJ1-6; D might be TRBD1 (5 bases). The receptor was isolated from a human donor in good health. The sample was CD4+ T cells from PBMCs. CDR3 region: CASIGRGEGPLHF. CDR3 nucleotides: TGTGCCAGCATAGGAAGAGGAGAGGGGCCCCTCCACTTT.